This T cell receptor beta chain emerged from a study of identical twins. CDR1 is SGHAT and CDR2 is FQDESV in the germline V gene (reference sequence). The CDR3 runs 18 residues. Trimming cost V 3 bases and J 3 bases; bases outside gene matches: 13. TCRdb reprocessed the 5' RACE reads with MiXCR, giving one entry per CDR3 protein. The sample lists over 550,000 distinct CDR3 sequences; about 7.1% were seen once. This clonotype was counted between two and nine times. The data were also submitted as part of a second study, on yellow fever vaccine responses in identical twins.

V is TRBV11-1 and J is TRBJ2-1; 8 positions match TRBD2. Sequencing used PBMCs. The TCR was taken from a woman in her late teens or twenties in good health. Here the CDR3 DNA reads TGTGCCAGCAGCTTCCGGGGGGCTAGCGGGTTTGTCTACAATGAGCAGTTCTTC. Translation: CASSFRGASGFVYNEQFF.